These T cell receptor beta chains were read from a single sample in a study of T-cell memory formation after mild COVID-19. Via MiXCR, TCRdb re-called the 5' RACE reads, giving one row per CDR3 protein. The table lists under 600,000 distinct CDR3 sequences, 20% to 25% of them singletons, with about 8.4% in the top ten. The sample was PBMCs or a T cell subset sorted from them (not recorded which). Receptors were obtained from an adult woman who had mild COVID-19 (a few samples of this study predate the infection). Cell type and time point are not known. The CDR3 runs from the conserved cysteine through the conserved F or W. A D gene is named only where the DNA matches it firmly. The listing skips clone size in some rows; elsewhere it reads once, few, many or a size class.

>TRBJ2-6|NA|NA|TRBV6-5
TGTGCCAGCAGCAGGAGGTCTGGGGCCAACGTCCTGACTTTC
CASSRRSGANVLTF
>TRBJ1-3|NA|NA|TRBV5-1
TGCGCCAGCAGCTTCGGGACTCCGAGCTCTGGAAACACCATATATTTT
CASSFGTPSSGNTIYF
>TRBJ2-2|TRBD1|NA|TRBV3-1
TGTGCCAGCAGCCAAGGATCAGGGGGCGGGGAGCTGTTTTTT
CASSQGSGGGELFF
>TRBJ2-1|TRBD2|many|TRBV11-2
TGTGCCAGCAGCTTAGATTGGCTAGCGGGCGGGGAGCAGTTCTTC
CASSLDWLAGGEQFF
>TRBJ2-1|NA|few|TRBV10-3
TGTGCCATCAGTGAGTCGGGGCCCCCAAGCTCCTACAATGAGCAGTTCTTC
CAISESGPPSSYNEQFF
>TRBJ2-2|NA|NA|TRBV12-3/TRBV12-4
TGTGCCAGCAGTTTTGGGACGTCCACCGGGGAGCTGTTTTTT
CASSFGTSTGELFF
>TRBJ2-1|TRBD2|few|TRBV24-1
TGTGCCACCAGTGATACTAGCGGTCCGGCGGATGAGCAGTTCTTC
CATSDTSGPADEQFF
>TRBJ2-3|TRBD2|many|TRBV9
TGTGCCAGCAGCGCTACTCCTAGCGGGAGAGGGTCAGATACGCAGTATTTT
CASSATPSGRGSDTQYF
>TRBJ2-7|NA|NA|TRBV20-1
TGCAGTGCTCGTCTATCGGCCCACGAGCAGTACTTC
CSARLSAHEQYF
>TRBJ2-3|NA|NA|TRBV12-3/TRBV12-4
TGTGCCAGCAGTTTTAAGAGCTCGAATACGCAGTATTTT
CASSFKSSNTQYF
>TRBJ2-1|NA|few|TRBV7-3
TGTGCCAGCAGCTTAATCCGAGGGTCCTACAATGAGCAGTTCTTC
CASSLIRGSYNEQFF
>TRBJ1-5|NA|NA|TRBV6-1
TGTGCCAGCAGTGATCGGGGGGCTCAGCCCCAGCATTTT
CASSDRGAQPQHF
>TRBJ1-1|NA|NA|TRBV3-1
TGTGCCAGCAGAACCAGCGACCCTGGGACTGAAGCTTTCTTT
CASRTSDPGTEAFF
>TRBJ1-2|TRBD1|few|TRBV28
TGTGCCAGCAGTTCCCCCGGGACAGGGTCTCGCTATGGCTACACCTTC
CASSSPGTGSRYGYTF
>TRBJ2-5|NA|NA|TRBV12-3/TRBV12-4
TGTGCCAGCAGTTTTAAGGGCTTGGAGACCCAGTACTTC
CASSFKGLETQYF
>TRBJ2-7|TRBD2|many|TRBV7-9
TGTGCCAGCAGCTTTGGTGGTAGCGGGACCTACGAGCAGTACTTC
CASSFGGSGTYEQYF
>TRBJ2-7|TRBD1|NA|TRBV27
TGTGCCAGCAGTGCGCCGGACAGGGGTCCCTACGAGCAGTACTTC
CASSAPDRGPYEQYF
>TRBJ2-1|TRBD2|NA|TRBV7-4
TGTGCCAGCAGCTTATCTGGTAGCGGGGGGCTTTACAATGAGCAGTTCTTC
CASSLSGSGGLYNEQFF
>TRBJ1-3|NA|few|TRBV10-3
TGTGCCATCAGTGAGATGAGGAGCGGAAACACCATATATTTT
CAISEMRSGNTIYF
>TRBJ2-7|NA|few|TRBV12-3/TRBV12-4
TGTGCCAGCAGTTGGGGGGGCAGCTCCTACGAGCAGTACTTC
CASSWGGSSYEQYF
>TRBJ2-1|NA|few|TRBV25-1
TGTGCCAGCAGTGGGGGGGCAGGGAGGCAGTTCTTC
CASSGGAGRQFF
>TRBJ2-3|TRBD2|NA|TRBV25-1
TGTGCCAGCAGGAAGAGCGGGGGGGAAACAGATACGCAGTATTTT
CASRKSGGETDTQYF
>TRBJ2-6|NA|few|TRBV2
TGTGCCAGCAGTGAGAGAGGCAGACGGGCCAACGTCCTGACTTTC
CASSERGRRANVLTF
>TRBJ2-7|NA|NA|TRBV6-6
TGTGCCAGCAGTTACGAGGTCGGTCCCTACGAGCAGTACTTC
CASSYEVGPYEQYF
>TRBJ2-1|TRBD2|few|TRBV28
TGTGCCAGCAGTCGTCGACTAGCGGCTTATTCCGGCGAGCAGTTCTTC
CASSRRLAAYSGEQFF
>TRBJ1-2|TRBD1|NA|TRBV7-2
TGTGCCAGCAGCACGAGGGACAGGGCCCATGGCTACACCTTC
CASSTRDRAHGYTF
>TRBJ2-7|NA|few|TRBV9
TGTGCCAGCAGCGTAGCCCCCCAGTTCTACGAGCAGTACTTC
CASSVAPQFYEQYF
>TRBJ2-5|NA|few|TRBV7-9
TGTGCCAGCAGCCCCGGAGCCCAGTACTTC
CASSPGAQYF
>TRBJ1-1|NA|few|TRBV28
TGTGCCAGCAGTTTCCTCGACAGAACTGAAGCTTTCTTT
CASSFLDRTEAFF
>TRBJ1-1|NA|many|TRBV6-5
TGTGCCAGCATGGGGTTAAGGAACACTGAAGCTTTCTTT
CASMGLRNTEAFF
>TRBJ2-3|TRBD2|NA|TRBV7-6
TGTGCCTGCTCTAGCGGGAGGGCTGTAGATACGCAGTATTTT
CACSSGRAVDTQYF
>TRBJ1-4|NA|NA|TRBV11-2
TGTGCCAGCAGCCTAAGACAGGACATTAATGAAAAACTGTTTTTT
CASSLRQDINEKLFF
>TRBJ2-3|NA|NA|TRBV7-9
TGTGCCAGCAGCTTAGAGGCTCACCCCACAGATACGCAGTATTTT
CASSLEAHPTDTQYF
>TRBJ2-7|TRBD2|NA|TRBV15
TGTGCCACCAGCAGAGGGGGGACTAGCGACGAGCAGTACTTC
CATSRGGTSDEQYF
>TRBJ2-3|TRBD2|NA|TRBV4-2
TGTGCCAGCAGCCAAGATAGCGGGAGGGCCAATACGCAGTATTTT
CASSQDSGRANTQYF
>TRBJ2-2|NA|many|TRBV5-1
TGCGCCAGCAACCCCCAGGGAACCGGGGAGCTGTTTTTT
CASNPQGTGELFF
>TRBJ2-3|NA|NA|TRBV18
TGTGCCAGCGGAAGGGCGGCAGATACGCAGTATTTT
CASGRAADTQYF
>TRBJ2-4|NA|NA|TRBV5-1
TGCGCCAGCAGCAACTATAGCGTGGCCAAAAACATTCAGTACTTC
CASSNYSVAKNIQYF
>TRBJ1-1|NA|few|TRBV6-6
TGTGCCAGCAGTCCCGTTACAGGATACACTGAAGCTTTCTTT
CASSPVTGYTEAFF
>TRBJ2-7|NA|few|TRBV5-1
TGCGCCAGCAGCGTTGGACAGTTCCCTCGTTACGAGCAGTACTTC
CASSVGQFPRYEQYF
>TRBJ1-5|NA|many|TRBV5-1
TGCGCCAGCAGCCCCAGTGGTTCTAGCAATCAGCCCCAGCATTTT
CASSPSGSSNQPQHF
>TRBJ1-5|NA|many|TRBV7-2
TGTGCCAGCAGCTTGCATAGCAATCAGCCCCAGCATTTT
CASSLHSNQPQHF
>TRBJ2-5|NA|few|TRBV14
TGTGCCAGCAGCCAAGATTGGGGACGGACGCTCGTGGAGACCCAGTACTTC
CASSQDWGRTLVETQYF
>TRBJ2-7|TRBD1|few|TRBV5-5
TGTGCCAGCAGTAGGTCGGGACAGGGATCCTACGAGCAGTACTTC
CASSRSGQGSYEQYF
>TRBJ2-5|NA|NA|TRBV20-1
TGCAGTGCAGGGCGGGAGACCCAGTACTTC
CSAGRETQYF
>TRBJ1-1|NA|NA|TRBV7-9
TGTGCCAGCAGATTAGAACGGGGGGTCTCTGAAGCTTTCTTT
CASRLERGVSEAFF
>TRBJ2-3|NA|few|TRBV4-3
TGCGCCAGCAGCCAAGATTTGGGACCACGATCTAGCACAGATACGCAGTATTTT
CASSQDLGPRSSTDTQYF
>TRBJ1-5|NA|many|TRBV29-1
TGCAGCGTCGAGGTAGAGCTTAATCAGCCCCAGCATTTT
CSVEVELNQPQHF
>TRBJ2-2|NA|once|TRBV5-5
TGTGCCAGCAGCCCCTCTATTCCCACCGGGGAGCTGTTTTTT
CASSPSIPTGELFF
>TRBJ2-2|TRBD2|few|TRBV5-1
TGCGCCAGCAGCCCCTACGGACTAGCGGGAGCTACCGGGGAGCTGTTTTTT
CASSPYGLAGATGELFF